The 21 T cell receptor beta chains in this list originate from one sample, sequenced in a study of T cells in Graves' hyperthyroidism and ophthalmopathy. From RNA transcripts, TCR beta CDR3 regions were amplified. RT-PCR in the first round (using the HTBI primer set) targeted the TCR CDR3. TCRdb reprocessed the multiplex PCR reads via MiXCR and lists one record per CDR3 protein. The table shows around 34,000 distinct CDR3 sequences, with around 50% occurring only once. The specimen sequenced was blood. The receptors stem from a woman aged 35 to 49 with Graves' ophthalmopathy.

This clonotype was found many times. The chain is built from TRBV7-3 and TRBJ1-2; D gene unclear. Trimming stripped 4 bases from V and 3 bases from J, with 9 bases between. CDR1 is SGHTA and CDR2 is FQGTGA in the germline V gene. This CDR3 has 13 residues. DNA for the CDR3: TGTGCCAGCAGCTACGATGGGGACTATGGCTACACCTTC. It is translated as CASSYDGDYGYTF.

In regard to this clonotype: The junction differs from germline at one of its ends, possibly a read error. V usage is TRBV10-3 and J usage is TRBJ2-6; D is possibly TRBD1 (5 bases). Per the germline V gene, CDR1 is ENHRY and CDR2 is SYGVKD. The CDR3 is 17 amino acids. CDR3 sequence reads: CAISVSRIGSGANVLTF. CDR3 bases: TGTGCCATCAGCGTGTCAAGAATCGGATCTGGGGCCAACGTCCTGACATTC.

This clonotype was picked up many times. The chain links TRBV9 to TRBJ2-3; D may be TRBD2 (6 bases). Per the germline V gene, CDR1 is SGDLS and CDR2 is YYNGEE. Trimming left V 0 bases short and J 5 bases short, with 7 bases between. This CDR3 has 13 residues. The CDR3 nucleotides read TGTGCCAGCAGCGTAGCGGGAGAAGATACGCAGTATTTT. Encoded protein: CASSVAGEDTQYF.

In its sample, this clonotype ranks as medium-sized. The rearrangement links TRBV10-3 to TRBJ2-1; D not resolved. Trimming stripped 7 bases from V and 8 bases from J, with 9 bases between. CDR3 size: 11 residues. The germline V gene has CDR1 ENHRY and CDR2 SYGVKD. This CDR3 reads CAIKLRHEQFF. CDR3 bases: TGTGCCATCAAACTTAGGCATGAGCAGTTCTTC.

This chain joins TRBV20-1 and TRBJ2-5, with 12 bases identical to TRBD2. The junction had 9 bases not matched to a gene; V was cut back by 5 bases and J by 5 bases. The CDR3 has 15 amino acids. Germline V lookup: CDR1 DFQATT, CDR2 SNEGSKA (reference sequence). The CDR3 sequence: CSALLAGGPRETQYF. The CDR3 DNA follows: TGCAGTGCTCTGCTAGCGGGGGGGCCCAGGGAGACCCAGTACTTC.

This clonotype appeared once. It is unclear where the CDR3 begins or ends on the DNA, so no DNA is shown, and the CDR3 is as TCRdb lists it. The V and J genes are TRBV10-3 and TRBJ1-1; the DNA was not used to check the table's D call, TRBD1. From its first to its last residue, the CDR3 has 22 amino acids. Germline lookup yields CDR1 ENHRY and CDR2 SYGVKD. This chain's CDR3 is CAISVGNEQFFGPGSVHTEAFF.

This clonotype showed up many times. This chain links TRBV4-2 with TRBJ1-2; D remains ambiguous. The germline V gene encodes CDR1 LGHNA and CDR2 YNFKEQ. The CDR3 runs to 14 residues. With 1 base removed from V and 8 bases from J, the gap between germline ends came to 14 bases. CDR3 DNA sequence: TGTGCCAGCAGCCAAGTCTCAGGCGCTGGCGGCTACACCTTC. It yields the protein CASSQVSGAGGYTF.

This chain uses TRBV4-3 with TRBJ2-7, with unresolved D. The ends were cut back, 0 bases at V and 7 bases at J, with 4 bases in the middle. This CDR3 is 11 amino acids long. The germline CDR1 and CDR2 sequences are LGHNA and YSLEER. This chain's CDR3 is CASSQDWEQYF. The CDR3 coding sequence is TGCGCCAGCAGCCAAGATTGGGAGCAGTACTTC.

About this clonotype: One end of the junction fails to match germline, which may point to a read error. The V gene is TRBV5-1, the J gene TRBJ2-2; 7 bases align to TRBD2. CDR3 size: 16 residues. Germline V gene lookup returns CDR1 SGHRS and CDR2 YFSETQ. DNA for the CDR3: TGCGTCAGCAGCCCGCGAGCGGGGTTGAACACCGGGGAGCTGTTTTTT. Translation: CVSSPRAGLNTGELFF.

By sample share, this clonotype is medium-sized. The chain employs TRBV7-8 and TRBJ1-5, with D possibly matching TRBD1 (5 bases). The germline V and J ends were trimmed by 0 bases and 2 bases, with 5 bases remaining between them. The length of the CDR3 is 14 residues. Germline V gene sequence: CDR1 SGHVS, CDR2 FQNEAQ. CDR3 in amino acids: CASSLAGGNQPQHF. CDR3 nucleotide sequence: TGTGCCAGCAGCTTAGCAGGGGGCAATCAGCCCCAGCATTTT.

The chain joins TRBV7-9 to TRBJ2-7; 13 nucleotides line up with TRBD2. Losses at the gene ends were 4 bases for V and 7 bases for J; bases not matched to a gene: 22. In germline, CDR1 is SEHNR, CDR2 FQNEAQ (reference sequence). This CDR3 is built from 20 residues. CDR3: CASSSWEGTSGISSYKEQYF. DNA for the CDR3: TGTGCCAGCAGCTCCTGGGAGGGGACTAGCGGGATTAGCTCCTACAAGGAGCAGTACTTC.

The chain is built from TRBV9 and TRBJ2-6, with no clear D. Between the trimmed V and J ends, which lost 4 bases and 0 bases, there was a span of 11 bases. CDR3 size: 16 residues. Germline V CDR1 and CDR2: SGDLS, YYNGEE. CDR3 residues: CASSKGRNSGANVLTF. CDR3 coding DNA: TGTGCCAGCAGCAAGGGCAGAAACTCTGGGGCCAACGTCCTGACTTTC.

This rearrangement joins TRBV20-1 to TRBJ2-7; D gene ambiguous. Trimming removed 8 bases from V and 1 base from J, with 18 bases in between. CDR1 is DFQATT, CDR2 SNEGSKA, per germline (reference sequence). There are 14 residues in the CDR3. The CDR3 sequence is CSPTAGFQSYEQYF. CDR3 sequence (DNA): TGCAGTCCCACCGCCGGTTTTCAATCCTACGAGCAGTACTTC.

The genes are TRBV13 and TRBJ2-6; D may be TRBD1 (6 bases). The CDR3 length is 15 residues. Germline V gene lookup returns CDR1 PRHDT and CDR2 FYEKMQ (reference sequence). Trimming left V 1 base short and J 3 bases short, with 7 bases between. For the CDR3, the DNA is TGTGCCAGCAGCTTAGAGGGGGTTGGGGCCAACGTCCTGACTTTC. Amino acid sequence: CASSLEGVGANVLTF. Full variable domain (rest looked up from reference TRBV13 and TRBJ2-6): AAGVIQSPRHLIKEKRETATLKCYPIPRHDTVYWYQQGPGQDPQFLISFYEKMQSDKGSIPDRFSAQQFSDYHSELNMSSLELGDSALYFCASSLEGVGANVLTFGAGSRLTVL.

This clonotype was seen repeatedly, ten times or more. J is TRBJ1-3 and V is TRBV9; 9 bases fit TRBD1. The trim removed 4 bases at V and 4 bases at J, leaving 3 bases unmatched. In germline, CDR1 is SGDLS, CDR2 YYNGEE. The CDR3 is 14 amino acids. CDR3 loop: CASSPGQGGNTIYF. The CDR3 DNA reads TGTGCCAGCAGCCCAGGACAGGGGGGAAACACCATATATTTT.

This clonotype was seen repeatedly, ten times or more. The chain carries TRBV6-2 or TRBV6-3 and TRBJ1-6, with D tentatively TRBD1 (5 bases). Germline V gives CDR1 MNHEY, CDR2 SVGEGT. The germline V and J ends were trimmed by 6 bases and 7 bases, with 16 bases remaining between them. The CDR3 runs 15 residues. The CDR3 here is CASSPIDSNNSPLHF. The CDR3 nucleotides are TGTGCCAGCAGCCCCATCGACAGTAACAATTCACCCCTCCACTTT.

This clonotype was seen at least ten times. The chain recombines TRBV2 with TRBJ2-5; 8 bases fit TRBD2. The junction had 3 bases not matched to a gene; V was cut back by 6 bases and J by 6 bases. The CDR3 loop spans 12 amino acids. Germline CDR1 and CDR2: SNHLY and FYNNEI. CDR3 bases: TGTGCCAGCAGGGGACTAGGAAAGACCCAGTACTTC. Its translation is CASRGLGKTQYF.

The CDR3 loop reads CASSPLGRTGTDNSPLHF. CDR3 DNA sequence: TGTGCCAGCTCACCACTGGGTAGAACCGGGACAGATAATTCACCCCTCCACTTT. V is TRBV18 and J is TRBJ1-6; 7 bases fit TRBD1. Germline V gives CDR1 KGHSH, CDR2 LQKENI. The J segment lost 5 bases and the V segment lost 1 base, leaving 11 bases of the junction unmatched. The CDR3 runs 18 residues.

This sequence joins TRBV29-1 and TRBJ2-5, with 7 bases identical to TRBD1. J lost 4 bases, V lost 4 bases, and 6 bases had no gene match. The CDR3 has 13 residues. Germline assignment: CDR1 SQVTM and CDR2 ANQGSEA. CDR3 loop: CSVVDRHLETQYF. The CDR3 DNA sequence: TGCAGCGTTGTGGACAGGCACCTAGAGACCCAGTACTTC.

The V gene is TRBV4-3, the J gene TRBJ2-5; D gene ambiguous. This CDR3 is 15 amino acids long. Trimming stripped 2 bases from V and 2 bases from J, with 12 bases between. Germline CDR1 reads LGHNA; CDR2 reads YSLEER. In DNA form, the CDR3 reads TGCGCCAGCAGCCAACCCTTCCCGGAACAAGAGACCCAGTACTTC. Protein product: CASSQPFPEQETQYF.

With regard to this clonotype: This clone may be a read error of a much larger clone one base away. The chain combines TRBV27 with TRBJ1-4; D call uncertain. Germline values: CDR1 MNHEY, CDR2 SMNVEV (reference sequence). This CDR3 has 12 residues. The CDR3 DNA reads as TGTGCCAGCCGTCTCGGGAATGAAGAACTGTTTTTT. As protein: CASRLGNEELFF.